This T cell receptor (beta chain) appears in the sequencing data of a study of PD-L1 blockade in urothelial cancer (dated by TCRdb to the late 2010s). Study-wide context: All patients started therapy in the mid-2010s and received atezolizumab 1,200 mg intravenously every 3 weeks. Twenty-five of 29 patients were males with bladder-origin urothelial cancer, and about 65% of the 29 reported a prior smoking history. Patients had an ECOG performance status of 0 or 1 and had received between 0 and 3 prior chemotherapy regimens. Blood samples were analyzed at 3 weeks after treatment start (second dose) and at 6 weeks after treatment start. Blood samples gave median yields of about 150,000 T cells and 80,000 to 90,000 unique TCRs, along with a median clonality of approximately 0.084. The study was an exploratory multi-omic analysis of somatic, immune and clinical correlates of response to PD-L1 blockade with atezolizumab in urothelial cancer. Pretreatment tumor samples and matched peripheral blood, collected serially before and after atezolizumab treatment, underwent TCR sequencing. Durable clinical benefit was defined as progression-free survival longer than 6 months, and TCR features were also tested against progression-free and overall survival. In the same patients who had TCR sequencing, pretreatment tumors also underwent whole exome sequencing and RNA sequencing. Durable clinical benefit was achieved by nine patients but not by the remaining 20. Just over 28 patients had pretreatment blood TCR-seq, some 25 had at least one posttreatment blood collection, and some 25 had tumor TCR-seq. The paper's findings and limits, for the study overall: Patients with durable benefit showed greater expansion of tumor-associated TCR clones in peripheral blood 3 weeks after starting treatment (n = 22, p = 0.022). Because of the small sample size (n = 29) and the many exploratory analyses performed, the results are intended to be regarded as hypothesis-generating. Improved progression-free and overall survival was found to be associated with pretreatment peripheral blood TCR clonality below the median.

Taken from the germline V gene, the CDR1 and CDR2 loops are MDHEN and SYDVKM. The CDR3 sequence holds 14 residues, the cysteine and phenylalanine included. Solely the CDR3 DNA is kept, with 42 bases framed from the first base. V lost 3 bases and J lost 4 bases, and the count of bases not matched to a germline gene is 5. As to this clone: The antigen it binds to is not known. One base away there is no much larger clone; base qualities are not given.

The cohort included some 30 patients with locally advanced or metastatic urothelial carcinoma who were treated at Memorial Sloan Kettering on a trial protocol. Peripheral blood mononuclear cells were collected pretreatment and during treatment, with between 1 and 8 total time points per patient. The Qiagen DNeasy Blood extraction kit was used to purify genomic DNA from total PBMCs and tumor samples. PBMCs were collected pretreatment and during treatment, and were isolated and stored as previously described. Synthetic TCR analog templates were spiked into each PCR to estimate absolute template abundance from read counts. TCRbeta CDR3 regions were amplified from genomic DNA with bias-controlled V and J gene primers using the immunoSEQ assay. Rearranged TCRbeta segments were sequenced at approximately 20X coverage. In the original analysis: Clustering was used to correct sequencing errors, and CDR3s were annotated against IMGT so that V, D and J genes could be assigned. Downstream analyses used only productive TCRbeta rearrangements and left out out-of-frame or stop-codon sequences. To compute clonality, Shannon entropy was normalized by the log of the number of unique productive sequences and then subtracted from one. Clones differing between time points or between blood and tumor were identified using Fisher's exact test with Benjamini-Hochberg correction, with an adjusted p below 0.01 applied as the threshold. Drawn from immuneACCESS, this table holds only the in-frame rearrangements with V and J called that TCRdb kept. Clones are partly lost; checked studies trace under half to an unresolved V gene and leave the rest unexplained. That table is the source of V, J and clone size, and D and trimming were worked out from the DNA. A total of 20,000 to 25,000 clones appear in this sample, roughly 89% of them only once. The ten largest account for about 16% of the sample.

This material consisted of PBMCs, taken around atezolizumab (anti-PD-L1) treatment. The sequence derives from a woman aged 60-70 years with urothelial cancer. The rearranged segments are TRBV28 and TRBJ1-2; TRBD1 fits 7 bases in the junction. The DNA sequence follows: TGTGCCAGCAGTTTCGGGGCAGGGGGCTATGGCTACACCTTC. It specifies CASSFGAGGYGYTF.